This entry is about one T cell receptor (beta chain). The target antigen is unknown. In the same sample, other DNA sequences code for this CDR3. Lesional scalp punch biopsies and peripheral blood were collected from alopecia areata patients. This record belongs to a study of CD8+ T cells in alopecia areata. In the study overall: Twice a day, 5 to 10 mg of oral tofacitinib was administered to treated patients.

CDR1 and CDR2 from the germline V gene are SQVTM and ANQGSEA. Trimming shortened V by 3 bases and J by 0 bases, and 9 bases separated the two germline ends. There are 13 residues in the CDR3. Study-wide findings and caveats: TCR sharing across patients was less clear than in mice, possibly HLA-related. For lesional scalp, especially alopecia totalis/universalis, clonality was higher than in normal scalp.

cDNA reverse transcribed from extracted RNA served as the sequencing template. The repertoire was sequenced with immunoSEQ multiplex PCR; TCRdb's copy has only in-frame clones and lacks some. The sample lists about 180,000 clones, roughly 66% occurring once. The rearrangement uses TRBV29-1 and TRBJ2-7; unclear D gene. The TCR was taken from a human donor with alopecia areata. The sequenced sample was CD8+ T cells sorted from blood, obtained at week 0. In DNA form, the CDR3 reads TGCAGCGTTGAGTCCGGTCACTCCTACGAGCAGTACTTC. It translates to CSVESGHSYEQYF.